This TCR beta chain derives from a study of T cells in Graves' hyperthyroidism and ophthalmopathy. Turning to this clonotype: The antigen remains unidentified.

Study-level results: By a 13 V-J model, ophthalmopathy was set apart from stable hyperthyroidism.

Amplification of TCR beta CDR3 regions used RNA as the template. The TCR CDR3 first-round RT-PCR relied on the HTBI primer set. TCRdb re-analysed the multiplex PCR reads in MiXCR, keeping a single row per CDR3 protein. The profile covers about 480,000 distinct CDR3 sequences, with under 15% appearing a single time and about 17% taken by the ten largest. The V gene's germline CDR1 is MGHRA and CDR2 YSYEKL. Germline trimming cut 1 base from V and 5 bases from J; bases unmatched to any gene: 4. CDR3 length: 16 amino acids. V and J are TRBV4-1 and TRBJ2-2; 10 bases fit TRBD2. The TCR comes from a woman aged 18 to 35 with Graves' hyperthyroidism. Sequenced: blood. The CDR3 is CASSQVPSGSTGELFF. The DNA for the CDR3 is TGCGCCAGCAGCCAAGTTCCTAGCGGGAGTACCGGGGAGCTGTTTTTT.